The 8 T cell receptor beta chains presented below share a single source sample, sequenced in a study of blood T cell repertoires in COVID-19. Libraries were prepared by immunoSEQ multiplex PCR; TCRdb keeps only in-frame clonotypes and omits some of them. Among over 40,000 clones listed, approximately 84% were seen once. Sequenced: peripheral blood. These receptors originate from a human donor in a cohort sampled during active COVID-19.

The chain combines TRBV6-5 with TRBJ2-2, with D possibly matching TRBD1 (5 bases). V lost 8 bases and J lost 4, with 14 bases in between. Germline V lookup: CDR1 MNHEY, CDR2 SVGAGI. This CDR3 is built from 14 residues. DNA of the CDR3: TGTGCCAGCGGCAGGACACTTCGCACCGGGGAGCTGTTTTTT. Translation gives CASGRTLRTGELFF.

The chain links TRBV11-2 to TRBJ2-2; TRBD2 might be the D (6 bases). Germline V CDR1 and CDR2: SGHAT, FQNNGV. Deletions cut 5 bases from V and 0 bases from J, with 16 bases between. The length of the CDR3 is 17 residues. CDR3 region: CASSTPGLWSNTGELFF. DNA for the CDR3: TGTGCCAGCAGCACCCCGGGACTGTGGTCGAACACCGGGGAGCTGTTTTTT.

The V and J genes are TRBV2 and TRBJ2-1, with 7 bases fitting TRBD2. Trimming at V came to 10 bases and at J to 0 bases, leaving 6 bases not matched to a gene. CDR3 length: 14 amino acids. The V gene's germline CDR1 is SNHLY and CDR2 FYNNEI. The CDR3 bases are TGTGCCACCCGGCGCGGGGGCTCCTACAATGAGCAGTTCTTC. Translated: CATRRGGSYNEQFF.

This chain links TRBV18 with TRBJ2-2, with TRBD1 identical over 8 bases. This CDR3 contains 16 residues. Germline lookup yields CDR1 KGHSH and CDR2 LQKENI. V was clipped by 4 bases and J by 5 bases; unmatched bases: 9. CDR3 region: CASSLPGQEITGELFF. The CDR3 bases are TGTGCCAGCTCACTCCCGGGACAGGAGATTACCGGGGAGCTGTTTTTT.

The chain couples TRBV3-1 (or the pseudogene TRBV3-2) to TRBJ1-2; TRBD1 might be the D (5 bases). V lost 1 base and J 3 bases, leaving 9 bases between the germline ends. The CDR3 covers 14 residues. Germline V CDR1 and CDR2: LGHDT, YNNKEL (reference sequence). CDR3 sequence (DNA): TGTGCCAGCAGCCAAGTGCTAGGGGACTATGGCTACACCTTC. It translates to CASSQVLGDYGYTF.

The rearrangement uses TRBV5-1 and TRBJ2-5, with a possible D match to TRBD1 (6 bases). CDR3 length: 17 amino acids. Germline V gene sequence: CDR1 SGHRS, CDR2 YFSETQ. Trimming took off 0 bases at V and 5 bases at J, with 20 bases between the two ends. The CDR3 protein is CASSLALVLEGEETQYF. The CDR3 DNA sequence: TGCGCCAGCAGCTTGGCATTAGTATTAGAGGGGGAGGAGACCCAGTACTTC.

The chain combines TRBV19 with TRBJ2-7; weak D call: TRBD1 (6 bases). Trimming took off 3 bases at V and 5 bases at J, with 14 bases between the two ends. Germline-derived CDR1 and CDR2 are LNHDA and SQIVND (reference sequence). This CDR3 spans 14 amino acids. The chain's CDR3 is CASSMPWDKDEQYF. CDR3 nucleotide sequence: TGTGCCAGTAGTATGCCATGGGACAAGGACGAGCAGTACTTC.

The chain is built from TRBV13 and TRBJ2-7; D is unresolved. Deletions cut 5 bases from V and 0 bases from J, with 8 bases between. The CDR3 has 13 residues. Germline V gene data show CDR1 as PRHDT and CDR2 as FYEKMQ (reference sequence). The CDR3 DNA reads as TGTGCCAGCAGCCAGGATATCTCCTACGAGCAGTACTTC. This translates into CASSQDISYEQYF.